This entry is about one T cell receptor beta chain. This clone came up many times. It has no known antigen specificity. No base-level quality is on record; no much larger clone is a single base apart. Libraries came from the immunoSEQ multiplex PCR assay. Imported from immuneACCESS, the table was reduced by TCRdb to in-frame sequences with V and J called. These copies leave out some clones; in studies compared against another copy, an unresolved V gene accounts for under half, and the cause of the remainder is not known. A total of 100,000 to 150,000 clones appear in this sample, about 90% of them only once. The ten biggest clones cover roughly 2% of the sample. The data stem from a study of control samples from healthy donors and cancer patients (dated by TCRdb to about 2020). V lost 6 bases and J lost 8 bases; the stretch between them is 11 bases long. Taken from cysteine to phenylalanine, the CDR3 has 12 residues. The CDR3 DNA has 36 bases and is translated from base 1. Reading the germline V gene gives CDR1 MNHEY and CDR2 SVGAGI.

The origin of this receptor is a man younger than 35 in good health. The receptor chain draws on TRBV6-5 and TRBJ1-5; the D gene is unclear. Sequences were obtained from blood. This receptor has the CDR3 CASSHPPEPQHF. The sequenced DNA: TGTGCCAGCAGCCACCCGCCAGAGCCCCAGCATTTT.